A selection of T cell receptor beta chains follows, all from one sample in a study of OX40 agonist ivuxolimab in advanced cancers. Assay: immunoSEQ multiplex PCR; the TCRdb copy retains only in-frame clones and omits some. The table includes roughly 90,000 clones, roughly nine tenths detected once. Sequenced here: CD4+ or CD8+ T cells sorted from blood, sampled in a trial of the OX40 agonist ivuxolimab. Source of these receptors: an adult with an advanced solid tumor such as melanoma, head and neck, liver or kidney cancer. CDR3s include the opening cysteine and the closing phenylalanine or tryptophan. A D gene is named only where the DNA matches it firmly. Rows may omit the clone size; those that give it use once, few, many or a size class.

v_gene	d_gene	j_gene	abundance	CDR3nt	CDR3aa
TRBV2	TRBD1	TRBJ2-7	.	TGTGCCAGCAGTGTCGCCAGACAGGGCTACGAGCAGTACTTC	CASSVARQGYEQYF
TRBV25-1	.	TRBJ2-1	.	TGTGCCAGCAGGGCCGTATCCGGGAAGAGCTCCTACAATGAGCAGTTCTTC	CASRAVSGKSSYNEQFF
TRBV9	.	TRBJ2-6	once	TGTGCCAGCAGCGTAGATATGGGCCCCTCTGGGGCCAACGTCCTGACTTTC	CASSVDMGPSGANVLTF
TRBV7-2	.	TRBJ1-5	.	TGTGCCAGCAGCTTATGGCAGGAGAATCAGCCCCAGCATTTT	CASSLWQENQPQHF
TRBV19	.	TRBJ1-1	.	TGTGCCAGTAGTCCCCGGCGAAACACTGAAGCTTTCTTT	CASSPRRNTEAFF
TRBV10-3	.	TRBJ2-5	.	TGTGCCATCAGTGTCACGGCTAGCCCCCAAGAGACCCAGTACTTC	CAISVTASPQETQYF
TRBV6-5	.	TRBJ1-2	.	TGTGCCAGCAGTTACTCGGAATGGTCTAACTATGGCTACACCTTC	CASSYSEWSNYGYTF
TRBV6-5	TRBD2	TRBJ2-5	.	TGTGCCAGCAGTACGGGGGGGCAAGAGACCCAGTACTTC	CASSTGGQETQYF
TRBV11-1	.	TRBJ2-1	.	TGTGCCAGCAGCTTAGAATCCAGGGAATTCGATGAGCAGTTCTTC	CASSLESREFDEQFF
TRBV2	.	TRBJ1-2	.	TGTGCCACGGCGGTAGGGGGGCTCCTTGGCTACACCTTC	CATAVGGLLGYTF
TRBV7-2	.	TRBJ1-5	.	TGTGCCAGCAGCGCATCAAGCGGGGATGGCAATCAGCCCCAGCATTTT	CASSASSGDGNQPQHF
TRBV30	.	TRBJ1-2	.	TGTGCCTGGGGGGACCATGGCTACACCTTC	CAWGDHGYTF
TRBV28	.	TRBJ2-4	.	TGTGCCAGCAGTCCAATGGCCAGACAGGACATTCAGTACTTC	CASSPMARQDIQYF
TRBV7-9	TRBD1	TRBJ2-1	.	TGTGCCAGCAGCCCGGACAGGGGCCCCGGTGGGGAAAATGAGCAGTTCTTC	CASSPDRGPGGENEQFF
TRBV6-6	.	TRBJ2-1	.	TGTGCCAGCAGGCGGGAATCAGGGGAGCAGTTCTTC	CASRRESGEQFF
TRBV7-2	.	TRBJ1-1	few	TGTGCCAGCAGCTTAGCGCACCAGGGTTCGGGAGCTTTCTTT	CASSLAHQGSGAFF
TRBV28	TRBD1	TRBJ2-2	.	TGTGCCAGCAGTCTTAAACTGACAGGGGTTACCGGGGAGCTGTTTTTT	CASSLKLTGVTGELFF